The text below deals with one T cell receptor beta chain. Its antigen target is currently unknown. A read error may explain this, as a much larger clone is one base away. TCR libraries were constructed from approximately 360 ng RNA using the Immunoverse kit, and molecular barcoded adaptors covering alpha/delta and beta/gamma chains were employed. TCR library preparation used the same RNA that went into transcriptome sequencing. Sequencing of the TCR libraries was done on an Illumina HiSeq 4000 with 2 x 150 cycles. The paper's data handling went like this. With MiXCR, TCR reads were aligned to human V, D, J and C references and assembled into CDR3 clonotypes, with quality filtering and error correction included. The tcR package in R was used for analysis of clonotype counts and gene usage diversity. For inspection of raw mapping reads, RNA-seq reads were mapped by STAR aligner version 2.5.3a onto GRCh37 of the human genome. To test how sequencing depth affects detected clonotypes, IR-seq fastq files were randomly downsampled with Seqtk 1.3. TCRdb applied fastp at Q25 and MiXCR to the public reads, then kept only in-frame beta chains. Every distinct CDR3 protein forms one entry, paired with its most common genes and DNA. For this entry, the V and J calls and clone size follow TCRdb and not the study's own pipeline. The sample table holds 30,000 to 35,000 distinct CDR3 sequences, of which approximately 17% were seen once. The biggest ten clones account for 16% of the sample.

Sequences DFQATT (CDR1) and SNEGSKA (CDR2) are obtained from the germline V gene (reference sequence). The cysteine opens and the phenylalanine closes a CDR3 of 10 amino acids. The retained sequence is limited to the CDR3, 30 bases, with the frame set at the first base. This sample stems from a study of read filtering for tumor transcriptome and immune sequencing (dated by TCRdb to about 2020). About the study as a whole: The cohort consisted of roughly 18 male and some 15 female patients, with a mean age of roughly 66 years and an age range of about 47 to 90. After DNase treatment, whole-transcriptome libraries were prepared with the TruSeq RNA Access Library Prep Kit. The study compared TCR repertoires from targeted immune repertoire sequencing and bulk whole-transcriptome sequencing run on the same bone marrow samples. TCR-region mapped reads per sample ranged from about 4.05 to 11 million with IR-seq versus only roughly 80 to 1273 with RNA-seq. Under revised international staging, roughly 8 patients fell into R-ISS I, approximately 15 into R-ISS II and roughly 7 into R-ISS III. One of the main goals was to work out a read-filtering strategy for immune repertoire data, in particular whether clonotypes backed by only a single read should be removed.

The paper's findings and limits, for the study overall: Removing single-read clonotypes increased the correlation between IR-seq and RNA-seq shared clonotype proportions. In IR-seq, single-read clonotypes were approximately 81% of clonotypes but around 3.6% of total reads; in RNA-seq they were 74.6% of clonotypes and about 40% of reads. Clonotypes were captured by IR-seq at much higher depth and more reliably than by RNA-seq, and smaller IR-seq throughput was sufficient for identification of most shared clonotypes. The sorted CD138-negative fraction was a mixed bone marrow immune population, not purified T cells.

Each patient had bone marrow sampled at the time of active disease. Ficoll-Hypaque density gradient centrifugation was used to isolate bone marrow mononuclear cells. Myeloma plasma cells were removed and CD138-negative cells were obtained by negative selection following labeling with CD138 magnetic microbeads on a MACS separator. Flow cytometry with CD138 antibodies on an Attune NxT was used to check how pure the isolated cells were. Total RNA was extracted with TRIzol reagent and quantified with a NanoDrop spectrophotometer. For each patient, the CD138-negative bone marrow sample underwent paired RNA-seq and IR-seq.

The specimen sequenced was a population of CD138-negative cells sorted from bone marrow. The sample's cell subset or site, from its label and the paper: bone marrow mononuclear cells depleted of CD138+ plasma/myeloma cells by negative magnetic selection. The chain employs TRBV20-1 and TRBJ2-5; the D gene is unclear. The receptor was isolated from a donor over 35 with multiple myeloma. CDR3 loop: CGAEVATQYF. The DNA reads as follows: TGCGGTGCGGAAGTAGCGACCCAGTACTTC.